This paragraph reports one TCR beta chain. The record originates from a study of cytomegalovirus exposure and HLA in healthy donors. In the PCR, 60 Vbeta and 13 Jbeta primers were used. Clones were sequenced by immunoSEQ multiplex PCR, and TCRdb holds only the in-frame ones, with some missing. The sample lists about 130,000 clones, around 77% occurring once. CDR3 length equals 13 residues. V was cut by 3 bases and J by 1 base, with 6 bases left in between. Germline V gene sequence: CDR1 SGHNT, CDR2 YENEEA. The TCR was taken from a man aged 45-60 years in good health and CMV-seronegative. V usage is TRBV11-3 and J usage is TRBJ1-1, with D tentatively TRBD1 (5 bases). The specimen was PBMCs. CDR3 sequence (DNA): TGTGCCAGCAGCTTTGGGGCGAACACTGAAGCTTTCTTT. Translation gives CASSFGANTEAFF.